This T cell receptor beta chain originates from a study of T cells in Graves' hyperthyroidism and ophthalmopathy. Notes on the study in general: The model foresaw ophthalmopathy a median roughly 6.6 months prior to onset.

Trimming removed 0 bases at V and 8 bases at J, with 14 bases between. In germline, CDR1 is LGHDT, CDR2 YNNKEL (reference sequence). The length of the CDR3 is 15 residues. On this clonotype: Its antigen is still unknown.

Amplified TCR beta CDR3 regions came from RNA transcripts. A set of HTBI primers served as the primers for a first-round RT-PCR of the TCR CDR3. Via MiXCR, TCRdb re-called the multiplex PCR reads, giving one row per CDR3 protein. The data show about 400,000 distinct CDR3 sequences, about 15% seen once. The receptor comes from a woman in her 30s with Graves' hyperthyroidism. Sample: blood. The chain is built from TRBV3-1 and TRBJ2-1; D is unresolved. DNA for the CDR3: TGTGCCAGCAGCCAAGAGTCCCAACAATTGGATGAGCAGTTCTTC. Amino acid sequence: CASSQESQQLDEQFF.